Listed below are T cell receptor beta chains from one sample, sequenced in a study of T cell changes during pregnancy in multiple sclerosis. Sequencing used immunoSEQ multiplex PCR; TCRdb keeps in-frame clones, though not all of them. This sample has approximately 70,000 clones; 75% to 95% occur once, and the top ten carry 0.43%. This material consisted of CD4+ T cells from peripheral blood mononuclear cells, taken before pregnancy. Every receptor here comes from a female donor with multiple sclerosis, enrolled in a pregnancy study. Both conserved end residues are part of each CDR3.

length,V,CDR3
15,TRBV10-2,CASSPSLEYTDTQYF
13,TRBV19,CASSMRQGIGYTF
14,TRBV11-2,CASSLKGGISAQYF
15,TRBV19,CASSIGRGALNEQFF
15,TRBV5-4,CASSLTSGGRETQYF
14,TRBV30,CAWSVTGGGYEQYF
14,TRBV28,CASSSQGSNQPQHF
14,TRBV27,CASKLQGSTDTQYF
14,TRBV28,CASRLQGENEKLFF
16,TRBV19,CASSRGGTANTGELFF
16,TRBV5-4,CASSFLGAGTSYEQYF
15,TRBV28,CASRVTSGWGGELFF
14,TRBV30,CAWDKVSRSYEQYF
13,TRBV9,CASSVEVAGEQFF
14,TRBV5-1,CASSLRGMETEAFF
16,TRBV19,CASSIAGGGFHSPLHF
16,TRBV4-3,CASSQAQGLGNSPLHF
17,TRBV9,CASSVAGQRFSGNTIYF
15,TRBV7-2,CASIQTLGVGTEAFF
13,TRBV5-4,CASSSGGKTEAFF
16,TRBV5-1,CASNPRDSYGANVLTF
16,TRBV7-9,CASSRNIAGLYNEQFF
15,TRBV6-5,CASSYTITSTDTQYF
14,TRBV7-2,CASSNYVEGGGYTF
16,TRBV18,CASSPTLLRDTNGYTF
17,TRBV5-1,CASSPSRDRDGANVLTF
15,TRBV27,CASKPGLAGAHEQYF
17,TRBV4-1,CASSQRLAGGPGNEQFF
15,TRBV30,CAWRASGGGNQPQHF
13,TRBV27,CASRSLGGYGYTF
15,TRBV19,CASSIDGQNNQPQHF
18,TRBV28,CASSPGQGMLSYNSPLHF
11,TRBV2,CASSQGHEQFF
15,TRBV6-5,CASSYDGHRGQPQHF
16,TRBV6-5,CASSSSYGLYTGELFF
17,TRBV5-1,CASSLFVGAGPTDTQYF
17,TRBV15,CATSRDKGLAKRETQYF
18,TRBV18,CASSPLTKTGALTDTQYF
13,TRBV5-1,CASSLDLDNEQFF
15,TRBV19,CASSRESSYNSPLHF
17,TRBV25-1,CASSGAAGGGWDTEAFF
13,TRBV30,CAWRGQGKSPLHF
14,TRBV5-4,CASSLVAGNTEAFF
18,TRBV7-9,CASSSPSGRTSSTDTQYF
14,TRBV28,CASSLSGVYTEAFF
16,TRBV5-1,CASSLGPQGINSPLHF
13,TRBV19,CASSRTGGETQYF
15,TRBV7-9,CASRQTGGSTGELFF
16,TRBV30,CAWSLNRVSTNEKLFF
16,TRBV28,CASSSPAGAGANVLTF
14,TRBV11-2,CASNLVGTGFEQYF
16,TRBV11-3,CASSSGQGTGRETQYF
17,TRBV4-1,CASSQIFGGAPTDTQYF
14,TRBV5-1,CASKVGGSGNEQFF